What follows are 28 T cell receptor beta chains derived from one specimen sequenced in a study of cytomegalovirus exposure and HLA in healthy donors. The PCR ran on 60 Vbeta and 13 Jbeta primers. The data were produced by immunoSEQ multiplex PCR, yet TCRdb's version contains in-frame clones alone and is incomplete. Here the sample spans around 220,000 clones, roughly 80% being singletons. Material: PBMCs. These TCRs come from a girl aged 2 to 10 in good health and CMV-seronegative.

The CDR3 region is CASTKRGEGDEQYF. Written as DNA, the CDR3 is TGTGCCAGCACCAAGCGCGGGGAAGGAGACGAGCAGTACTTC. V and J are TRBV7-9 and TRBJ2-7; D might be TRBD2 (6 bases). The CDR3 spans 14 residues. The germline gives CDR1 SEHNR, CDR2 FQNEAQ (reference sequence). V was cut by 7 bases and J by 5 bases, with 18 bases left in between.

The CDR3 sequence is CASSLVGSQETQYF. CDR3 coding DNA: TGTGCCAGCAGCTTGGTCGGGAGCCAAGAGACCCAGTACTTC. The chain links TRBV5-4 to TRBJ2-5; D may be TRBD2 (6 bases). Germline values: CDR1 SGHNT, CDR2 YYREEE (reference sequence). The length of the CDR3 is 14 residues. Trimming stripped 0 bases from V and 1 base from J, with 7 bases between. The complete variable domain, with remaining parts taken from reference TRBV5-4 and TRBJ2-5, reads ETGVTQSPTHLIKTRGQQVTLRCSSQSGHNTVSWYQQALGQGPQFIFQYYREEENGRGNFPPRFSGLQFPNYSSELNVNALELDDSALYLCASSLVGSQETQYFGPGTRLLVL.

This chain links TRBV4-2 with TRBJ1-2; D is unresolved. CDR3 length equals 15 residues. CDR1 LGHNA and CDR2 YNFKEQ come from the germline V gene. The V gene lost 0 bases and the J gene lost 4 bases, with 12 bases spanning the gap. As DNA, the CDR3 is TGTGCCAGCAGCCAAGATGAGGGTCCTCTCTATGGCTACACCTTC. This sequence encodes CASSQDEGPLYGYTF.

The chain combines TRBV5-4 with TRBJ1-4; D unresolved. The CDR3 is 15 residues long. Germline lookup yields CDR1 SGHNT and CDR2 YYREEE (reference sequence). The V end lost 2 bases, the J end lost 1 base, and 9 bases lay between the germline ends. This chain's CDR3 is CASSFIGGTNEKLFF. CDR3 DNA: TGTGCCAGCAGCTTCATCGGCGGAACTAATGAAAAACTGTTTTTT.

The chain is built from TRBV27 and TRBJ1-2; possible D gene TRBD1, 6 bases. Germline loops: CDR1 MNHEY, CDR2 SMNVEV (reference sequence). This CDR3 contains 13 residues. Trimming took 5 bases from V and 4 from J, leaving 11 bases between them. The CDR3 region has the DNA TGTGCCAGCAGTGCCAGGGGTAGCTATGGCTACACCTTC. Its translation: CASSARGSYGYTF.

CDR3 DNA sequence: TGTGCCACAGGACAGGGGGTGAACACTGAAGCTTTCTTT. Translating gives CATGQGVNTEAFF. The chain is built from TRBV2 and TRBJ1-1, with 10 bases identical to TRBD1. The V segment lost 10 bases and the J segment 0 bases; nucleotides outside the gene matches: 2. Per the germline V gene, CDR1 is SNHLY and CDR2 is FYNNEI. The CDR3 has 13 amino acids.

The J gene is TRBJ2-1, the V gene TRBV10-3, with 7 nucleotides matching TRBD2. Germline CDR1 is ENHRY and CDR2 is SYGVKD. The CDR3 spans 13 residues. The V and J ends lost 10 bases and 0 bases, in that order; junction bases with no gene match: 3. The CDR3 DNA reads as TGTGCCAGTTCGGGGGGCTCCTACAATGAGCAGTTCTTC. Protein product: CASSGGSYNEQFF.

The chain is built from TRBV27 and TRBJ1-2; 7 positions agree with TRBD1. This CDR3 has 15 amino acids. V was clipped by 7 bases and J by 1 base; unmatched bases: 9. Germline CDR1 MNHEY, CDR2 SMNVEV (reference sequence). The CDR3 region has the DNA TGTGCCAGCACCTCCCTGACAGGGTTTAACTATGGCTACACCTTC. It translates to CASTSLTGFNYGYTF.

A word on this clone: One end of the junction fails to match germline, which may point to a read error. The chain carries TRBV20-1 and TRBJ1-6, with unresolved D. Germline CDR1 reads DFQATT; CDR2 reads SNEGSKA (reference sequence). This CDR3 has 10 amino acids. The CDR3 DNA follows: TGTAGCAGAGGGTCTTCACCCCTCCACTTT. It codes for CSRGSSPLHF.

V is TRBV2 and J is TRBJ2-7; 7 bases align to TRBD1. Germline V CDR1 and CDR2: SNHLY, FYNNEI. This CDR3 contains 13 residues. With V trimmed by 4 bases and J by 6 bases, 6 bases remained unmatched. The CDR3 is CASSVWDRPEQYF. CDR3 coding DNA: TGTGCCAGCAGTGTGTGGGACAGACCCGAGCAGTACTTC.

This chain links TRBV19 with TRBJ2-1, with 13 bases aligning to TRBD2. Looked up from germline, CDR1 is LNHDA and CDR2 is SQIVND (reference sequence). V was clipped by 4 bases and J by 6 bases; unmatched bases: 12. This CDR3 spans 18 amino acids. The DNA of the CDR3 is TGTGCCAGTAGTACTCCTTCCGCTACTAGCGGGAGGGCCAATGAGCAGTTCTTC. It codes for CASSTPSATSGRANEQFF.

The chain recombines TRBV10-3 with TRBJ2-2; no definite D call. The CDR3 contains 15 residues. Per the germline V gene, CDR1 is ENHRY and CDR2 is SYGVKD. Deletions cut 6 bases from V and 3 bases from J, with 14 bases between. The CDR3 DNA sequence: TGTGCCATCAGCCCTACCGGTCCTCACACCGGGGAGCTGTTTTTT. This encodes CAISPTGPHTGELFF.

The chain links TRBV5-4 to TRBJ2-7; tentative D call: TRBD2 (6 bases). Trimming left V 0 bases short and J 0 bases short, with 13 bases between. Germline values: CDR1 SGHNT, CDR2 YYREEE (reference sequence). The CDR3 is made up of 16 amino acids. CDR3 sequence: CASSLAGAGSSYEQYF. CDR3 bases: TGTGCCAGCAGCTTGGCCGGAGCGGGTAGCTCCTACGAGCAGTACTTC.

V gene TRBV7-8 combines with J gene TRBJ2-7; TRBD1 matches 9 bases. CDR1 and CDR2 (germline): SGHVS, FQNEAQ. V lost 4 bases to trimming and J lost 3 bases; unmatched junction nucleotides: 4. This CDR3 spans 14 amino acids. CDR3 loop: CASSWGQGLYEQYF. Here the CDR3 DNA reads TGTGCCAGCAGCTGGGGACAGGGACTCTACGAGCAGTACTTC.

V is TRBV30 and J is TRBJ2-2, with 10 positions matching TRBD2. This CDR3 is 15 amino acids long. Germline assignment: CDR1 GTSNPN and CDR2 SVGIG (reference sequence). Germline trimming cut 0 bases from V and 6 bases from J; bases unmatched to any gene: 4. The CDR3 spells CAWSVRLAGAGELFF. In DNA, the CDR3 is TGTGCCTGGAGTGTACGTCTAGCGGGAGCCGGGGAGCTGTTTTTT.

V gene TRBV5-1 combines with J gene TRBJ2-5; 7 bases fit TRBD1. The CDR3 is 16 residues long. V trimming: 0 bases; J trimming: 2 bases; junction bases outside the gene matches: 7. Per the germline V gene, CDR1 is SGHRS and CDR2 is YFSETQ. CDR3 amino acids: CASSLEGAVRQETQYF. CDR3 in DNA: TGCGCCAGCAGCTTGGAGGGGGCCGTTAGACAAGAGACCCAGTACTTC.

This chain links TRBV6-1 with TRBJ1-5; 11 bases agree with TRBD1. Trimming at V came to 8 bases and at J to 9 bases, leaving 9 bases not matched to a gene. The CDR3 length is 14 residues. Germline CDR1 reads MNHNS; CDR2 reads SASEGT. CDR3 bases: TGTGCCAGCCAACACCGGGACAGGGGGACGCCCCAGCATTTT. Protein sequence: CASQHRDRGTPQHF.

The J gene is TRBJ1-1, the V gene TRBV28, with D unresolved. V lost 3 bases and J lost 6, with 17 bases in between. The CDR3 is 15 amino acids. The germline V gene encodes CDR1 MDHEN and CDR2 SYDVKM. CDR3 region: CASSFVPPPRAEAFF. CDR3 in DNA: TGTGCCAGCAGTTTTGTCCCCCCTCCTCGGGCTGAAGCTTTCTTT.

The rearrangement links TRBV6-5 to TRBJ2-3; 8 bases align to TRBD1. The CDR3 contains 16 residues. The V and J ends lost 4 bases and 6 bases, in that order; junction bases with no gene match: 12. CDR1 is MNHEY, CDR2 SVGAGI, per germline. In DNA, the CDR3 is TGTGCCAGCAGTTTTCAGGGGGCCGGTAGAAGGGATACGCAGTATTTT. It yields the protein CASSFQGAGRRDTQYF.

The gene calls are TRBV5-1 and TRBJ1-1, with TRBD1 as a possible D gene (6 bases). Trimming cost V 4 bases and J 6 bases, with 16 bases left between them. This CDR3 comprises 14 residues. CDR1 is SGHRS and CDR2 is YFSETQ in the germline V gene. The CDR3 loop reads CASSPGGRVSEAFF. The CDR3 coding sequence is TGCGCCAGCAGCCCCGGGGGGCGGGTATCTGAAGCTTTCTTT.

The V and J genes are TRBV7-9 and TRBJ1-4, with TRBD1 identical over 7 bases. Germline CDR1 SEHNR, CDR2 FQNEAQ (reference sequence). J gave up 5 bases and V 2 bases, and 5 bases lay outside the gene matches. This CDR3 spans 15 amino acids. CDR3 DNA sequence: TGTGCCAGCAGCTTACTAGGGGGCACCAATGAAAAACTGTTTTTT. Protein: CASSLLGGTNEKLFF.

J is TRBJ2-5 and V is TRBV5-1; 10 bases fit TRBD1. Germline CDR1 is SGHRS and CDR2 is YFSETQ. This CDR3 has 16 amino acids. The trim removed 0 bases at V and 3 bases at J, leaving 5 bases unmatched. The CDR3 region is CASSLGLDRGKETQYF. Written as DNA, the CDR3 is TGCGCCAGCAGCTTGGGGCTGGACAGGGGGAAAGAGACCCAGTACTTC.

V gene TRBV30 combines with J gene TRBJ2-7, with D maybe TRBD2 (5 bases). The germline CDR1 and CDR2 sequences are GTSNPN and SVGIG (reference sequence). The CDR3 length is 11 residues. In DNA, the CDR3 is TGTGCGTACCAAACGGGGTTTGAGCAGTACTTC. It yields the protein CAYQTGFEQYF.

The CDR3: CASRQGVITEAFF. The DNA of the CDR3 is TGTGCCAGCAGGCAGGGGGTTATCACTGAAGCTTTCTTT. The chain joins TRBV2 to TRBJ1-1; TRBD1 aligns across 7 bases. This CDR3 region has 13 residues. The germline gives CDR1 SNHLY, CDR2 FYNNEI. Germline trimming cut 6 bases from V and 4 bases from J; bases unmatched to any gene: 5. The full variable domain, rest sourced from reference TRBV2 and TRBJ1-1, is EPEVTQTPSHQVTQMGQEVILRCVPISNHLYFYWYRQILGQKVEFLVSFYNNEISEKSEIFDDQFSVERPDGSNFTLKIRSTKLEDSAMYFCASRQGVITEAFFGQGTRLTVV.

This clone was counted a single time. The chain has TRBV5-4 and TRBJ2-5; a weak D match, TRBD2 (6 bases). The CDR3 loop spans 13 amino acids. The V end lost 4 bases, the J end lost 1 base, and 8 bases lay between the germline ends. Per germline, CDR1 SGHNT and CDR2 YYREEE (reference sequence). CDR3 in amino acids: CASSPRGQETQYF. In nucleotides, the CDR3 is TGTGCCAGCAGCCCGCGGGGCCAAGAGACCCAGTACTTC.

The rearrangement uses TRBV5-6 and TRBJ1-1; possible D gene TRBD1, 5 bases. This CDR3 contains 14 residues. V was trimmed by 0 bases and J by 5 bases, leaving 11 bases between them. Germline lookup yields CDR1 SGHDT and CDR2 YYEEEE. DNA for the CDR3: TGTGCCAGCAGCTTGGGGGACTTGGTAACTGAAGCTTTCTTT. It specifies CASSLGDLVTEAFF.

The chain has TRBV9 and TRBJ2-2; the D is unclear. This CDR3 spans 20 amino acids. CDR1 is SGDLS and CDR2 is YYNGEE in the germline V gene. Trimming removed 0 bases from V and 2 bases from J, with 23 bases in between. The CDR3 nucleotides read TGTGCCAGCAGCGTAGATGGAGTGGCCCTCCTACTACTTAACACCGGGGAGCTGTTTTTT. Amino acid sequence: CASSVDGVALLLLNTGELFF.

The rearrangement uses TRBV6-5 and TRBJ2-1; maybe TRBD2 (5 bases). CDR1 MNHEY and CDR2 SVGAGI come from the germline V gene. Trimming shortened V by 2 bases and J by 9 bases, and 8 bases separated the two germline ends. The CDR3 loop spans 12 amino acids. The CDR3 nucleotides read TGTGCCAGCAGTTACCCCCGGGGTGAGCAGTTCTTC. It codes for CASSYPRGEQFF.